Following are 17 T cell receptor beta chains from one sample sequenced in a study of blood T cell repertoires in COVID-19. Sequenced by immunoSEQ multiplex PCR; TCRdb stores in-frame clones only, minus some. The repertoire holds 150,000 or so clones, with roughly 80% as singletons. Sequencing used peripheral blood. All receptors derive from a woman aged 55-75 years with COVID-19, enrolled during active disease.

The V call is TRBV23-1, the J call TRBJ1-5, with 7 bases that match TRBD1. TRBV23-1 is known as an ORF, though its function is uncertain. The CDR3 loop spans 16 amino acids. Trimming at V came to 7 bases and at J to 0 bases, leaving 9 bases not matched to a gene. CDR3: CASTPTDRASNQPQHF. CDR3 coding DNA: TGCGCCAGCACCCCAACCGACAGGGCTAGCAATCAGCCCCAGCATTTT.

As regards this clone: Within the sample, other DNA sequences also encode this same CDR3. The rearrangement uses TRBV7-9 and TRBJ1-4; 8 nucleotides align to TRBD1. The trim removed 5 bases at V and 5 bases at J, leaving 7 bases unmatched. Germline V gives CDR1 SEHNR, CDR2 FQNEAQ (reference sequence). The CDR3 covers 15 residues. The CDR3 DNA reads TGTGCCAGCAGCCCCTGGGGGGACAGGAATGAAAAACTGTTTTTT. Protein: CASSPWGDRNEKLFF.

This clone was counted once. This chain uses TRBV2 with TRBJ1-6; 7 bases fit TRBD1. V lost 4 bases and J lost 9; bases outside the gene matches: 9. This CDR3 has 15 amino acids. Germline loops: CDR1 SNHLY, CDR2 FYNNEI. CDR3 amino acids: CASSAGGQGRSPLHF. The CDR3, as DNA: TGTGCCAGCAGTGCAGGGGGGCAGGGACGTTCACCCCTCCACTTT.

This clone was seen a handful of times. J is TRBJ2-2 and V is TRBV5-1, with 15 bases aligning to TRBD2. V lost 4 bases and J lost 2; bases outside the gene matches: 6. Per germline, CDR1 SGHRS and CDR2 YFSETQ. There are 18 residues in the CDR3. The CDR3 DNA follows: TGCGCCAGCAGCAGGGGACTAGCGGGGGGACTCAACACCGGGGAGCTGTTTTTT. This gives the protein CASSRGLAGGLNTGELFF.

The V gene is TRBV7-2, the J gene TRBJ1-5, with TRBD1 as a possible D gene (5 bases). Germline CDR1 and CDR2: SGHTA and FQGNSA. This CDR3 is 14 amino acids long. V lost 0 bases, J lost 9 bases, and 12 bases lay in between. CDR3 protein: CASSLARGGGPQHF. CDR3 DNA sequence: TGTGCCAGCAGCTTAGCGCGGGGCGGGGGGCCCCAGCATTTT.

V usage is TRBV30 and J usage is TRBJ2-3; 13 positions match TRBD2. The CDR3 is 14 residues long. After removal of 7 bases from V and 3 bases from J, the junction contained 4 bases not matched to a gene. Germline V CDR1 and CDR2: GTSNPN, SVGIG (reference sequence). The CDR3 bases are TGTGCCTCTAAACTAGCGGGGGGGACAGATACGCAGTATTTT. This gives the protein CASKLAGGTDTQYF.

This chain uses TRBV7-9 with TRBJ1-1; 9 nucleotides agree with TRBD1. Germline V gene sequence: CDR1 SEHNR, CDR2 FQNEAQ (reference sequence). Unmatched junction bases numbered 3, after V lost 1 base and J lost 0 bases. The CDR3 sequence is 16 residues long. The CDR3 nucleotides are TGTGCCAGCAGCTTAGAGACAGGGGGGATGAACACTGAAGCTTTCTTT. Translation: CASSLETGGMNTEAFF. Full variable domain (remainder filled in from reference TRBV7-9 and TRBJ1-1): DTGVSQNPRHKITKRGQNVTFRCDPISEHNRLYWYRQTLGQGPEFLTYFQNEAQLEKSRLLSDRFSAERPKGSFSTLEIQRTEQGDSAMYLCASSLETGGMNTEAFFGQGTRLTVV.

CDR3 in DNA: TGTGCCAGCAGCTTGGCCGGGACAATTTACGAGCAGTACTTC. Protein sequence: CASSLAGTIYEQYF. The chain carries TRBV5-4 and TRBJ2-7; D possibly corresponds to TRBD1 (6 bases). Trimming shortened V by 0 bases and J by 4 bases, and 11 bases separated the two germline ends. CDR1 SGHNT and CDR2 YYREEE come from the germline V gene (reference sequence). The CDR3 loop spans 14 amino acids.

The chain combines TRBV19 with TRBJ1-4, with 8 bases fitting TRBD1. The germline CDR1 and CDR2 sequences are LNHDA and SQIVND (reference sequence). The junction had 8 bases not matched to a gene; V was cut back by 6 bases and J by 5 bases. CDR3 length equals 15 residues. The CDR3: CASRNQGQENEKLFF. CDR3 in DNA: TGTGCCAGTAGAAACCAGGGACAGGAGAATGAAAAACTGTTTTTT.

The V gene is TRBV27, the J gene TRBJ1-2, with D tentatively TRBD1 (5 bases). Trimming took 5 bases from V and 6 from J, leaving 16 bases between them. This CDR3 region has 14 residues. In germline, CDR1 is MNHEY, CDR2 SMNVEV (reference sequence). CDR3 region: CASSQAGRPNGYTF. CDR3 sequence (DNA): TGTGCCAGCAGTCAGGCGGGACGTCCGAATGGCTACACCTTC.

The chain is built from TRBV5-1 and TRBJ2-7; a possible D gene is TRBD2 (6 bases). Germline CDR1 SGHRS, CDR2 YFSETQ. The CDR3 sequence is 14 residues long. V lost 3 bases to trimming and J lost 2 bases, with 12 bases between them. The CDR3 region is CASSSSGTPYEQYF. In DNA form, the CDR3 reads TGCGCCAGCAGCTCATCCGGGACTCCCTACGAGCAGTACTTC.

V usage is TRBV25-1 and J usage is TRBJ2-7; D may be TRBD2 (6 bases). Trimming cost V 3 bases and J 1 base, with 13 bases left between them. Looked up from germline, CDR1 is MGHDK and CDR2 is SYGVNS. The CDR3 has 15 amino acids. The DNA of the CDR3 is TGTGCCAGCAGTGATTCCAGGGAGGCATCCTACGAGCAGTACTTC. Its protein is CASSDSREASYEQYF.

The chain couples TRBV7-2 to TRBJ1-6, with D possibly TRBD1 on 5 matching bases. Germline assignment: CDR1 SGHTA and CDR2 FQGNSA. The CDR3 extends over 14 amino acids. V lost 5 bases and J 5 bases, leaving 10 bases between the germline ends. CDR3 sequence (DNA): TGTGCCAGCAGCCTGGCAGGGAATAATTCACCCCTCCACTTT. Encoded protein: CASSLAGNNSPLHF.

The rearrangement links TRBV7-8 to TRBJ2-5, with 8 nucleotides matching TRBD2. The ends lost 1 base at V and 4 bases at J; junction bases unmatched: 5. Looked up from germline, CDR1 is SGHVS and CDR2 is FQNEAQ. The CDR3 is made up of 15 amino acids. CDR3 DNA sequence: TGTGCCAGCAGCTTAGTCAGCGGGAGAGCAGAGACCCAGTACTTC. Protein: CASSLVSGRAETQYF.

The V and J genes are TRBV5-1 and TRBJ1-1; 7 positions match TRBD1. V lost 3 bases to trimming and J lost 6 bases; unmatched junction nucleotides: 8. This CDR3 spans 14 amino acids. CDR1 is SGHRS and CDR2 is YFSETQ in the germline V gene. The CDR3 nucleotides are TGCGCCAGCAGCTCCCCCCGGGACAGAGCTGAAGCTTTCTTT. As protein: CASSSPRDRAEAFF.

This rearrangement joins TRBV5-5 to TRBJ1-2; 8 bases are a match to TRBD1. Unmatched junction bases numbered 10, after V lost 4 bases and J lost 2 bases. The germline CDR1 and CDR2 sequences are SGHKS and YYEKEE (reference sequence). The CDR3 length is 16 residues. The CDR3 reads CASSVVAGGGNYGYTF. The CDR3 DNA sequence: TGTGCCAGCAGCGTGGTAGCAGGGGGCGGAAACTATGGCTACACCTTC.

The CDR3 is CASSIDGAGELFF. CDR3 DNA: TGTGCCAGTAGTATAGACGGGGCCGGGGAGCTGTTTTTT. The chain combines TRBV19 with TRBJ2-2; TRBD2 is a possible D gene (5 bases). CDR1 and CDR2 from the germline V gene are LNHDA and SQIVND (reference sequence). The CDR3 has 13 amino acids. V gave up 0 bases and J gave up 6 bases, with 5 bases separating them.